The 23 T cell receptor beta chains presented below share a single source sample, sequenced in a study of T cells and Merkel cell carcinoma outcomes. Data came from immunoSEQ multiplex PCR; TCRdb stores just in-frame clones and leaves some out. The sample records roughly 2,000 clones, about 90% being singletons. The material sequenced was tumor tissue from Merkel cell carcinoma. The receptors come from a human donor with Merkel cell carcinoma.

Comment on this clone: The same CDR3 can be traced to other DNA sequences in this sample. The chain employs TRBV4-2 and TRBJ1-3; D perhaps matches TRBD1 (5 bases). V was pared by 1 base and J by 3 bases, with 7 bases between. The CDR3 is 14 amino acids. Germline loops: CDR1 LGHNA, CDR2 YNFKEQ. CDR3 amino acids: CASSQATGGNTIYF. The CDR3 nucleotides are TGTGCCAGCAGCCAAGCTACAGGTGGAAACACCATATATTTT.

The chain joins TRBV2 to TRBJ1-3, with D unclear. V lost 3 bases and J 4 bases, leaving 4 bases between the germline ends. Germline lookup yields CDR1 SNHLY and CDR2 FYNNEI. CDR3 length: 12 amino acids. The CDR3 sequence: CASSEMGNTIYF. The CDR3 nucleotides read TGTGCCAGCAGTGAGATGGGAAACACCATATATTTT.

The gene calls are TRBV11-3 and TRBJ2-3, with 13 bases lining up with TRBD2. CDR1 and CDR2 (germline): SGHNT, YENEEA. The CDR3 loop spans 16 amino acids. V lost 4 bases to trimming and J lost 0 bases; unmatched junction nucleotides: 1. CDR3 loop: CASSSGLAGSTDTQYF. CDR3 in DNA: TGTGCCAGCAGCTCGGGACTAGCGGGAAGCACAGATACGCAGTATTTT. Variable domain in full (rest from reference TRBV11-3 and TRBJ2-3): EAGVVQSPRYKIIEKKQPVAFWCNPISGHNTLYWYLQNLGQGPELLIRYENEEAVDDSQLPKDRFSAERLKGVDSTLKIQPAELGDSAVYLCASSSGLAGSTDTQYFGPGTRLTVL.

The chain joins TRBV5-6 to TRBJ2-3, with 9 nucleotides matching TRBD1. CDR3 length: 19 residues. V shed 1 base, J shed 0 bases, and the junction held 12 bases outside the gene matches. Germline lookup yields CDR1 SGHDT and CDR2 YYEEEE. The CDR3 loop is CASSLIRRTGESSTDTQYF. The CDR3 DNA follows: TGTGCCAGCAGCTTGATCCGGCGGACAGGGGAATCTAGCACAGATACGCAGTATTTT.

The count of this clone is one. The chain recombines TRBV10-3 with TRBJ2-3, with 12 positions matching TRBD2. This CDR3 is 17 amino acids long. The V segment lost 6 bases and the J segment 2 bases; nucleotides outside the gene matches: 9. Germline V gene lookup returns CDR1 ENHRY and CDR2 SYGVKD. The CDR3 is CAIRSKGLAGPTDTQYF. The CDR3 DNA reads TGTGCCATCAGATCAAAAGGACTAGCGGGGCCCACAGATACGCAGTATTTT.

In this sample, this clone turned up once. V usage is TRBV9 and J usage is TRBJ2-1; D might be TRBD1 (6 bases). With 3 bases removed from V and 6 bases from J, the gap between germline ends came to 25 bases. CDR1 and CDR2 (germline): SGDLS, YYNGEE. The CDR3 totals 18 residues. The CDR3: CASSGTSGWGPIGNEQFF. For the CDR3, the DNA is TGTGCCAGCAGCGGAACCAGCGGCTGGGGGCCCATTGGCAATGAGCAGTTCTTC.

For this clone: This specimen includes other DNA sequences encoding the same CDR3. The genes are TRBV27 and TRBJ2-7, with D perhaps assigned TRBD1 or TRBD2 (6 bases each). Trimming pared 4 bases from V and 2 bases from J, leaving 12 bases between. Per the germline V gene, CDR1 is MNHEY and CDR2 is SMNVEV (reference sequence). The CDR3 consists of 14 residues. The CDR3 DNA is TGTGCCAGCAGTTGGGGGGCAGCCGCCTACGAGCAGTACTTC. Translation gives CASSWGAAAYEQYF.

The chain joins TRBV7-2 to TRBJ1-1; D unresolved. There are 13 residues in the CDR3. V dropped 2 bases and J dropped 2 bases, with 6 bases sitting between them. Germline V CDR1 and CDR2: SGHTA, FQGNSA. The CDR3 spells CASSLTENTEAFF. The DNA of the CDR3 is TGTGCCAGCAGCTTAACAGAAAACACTGAAGCTTTCTTT.

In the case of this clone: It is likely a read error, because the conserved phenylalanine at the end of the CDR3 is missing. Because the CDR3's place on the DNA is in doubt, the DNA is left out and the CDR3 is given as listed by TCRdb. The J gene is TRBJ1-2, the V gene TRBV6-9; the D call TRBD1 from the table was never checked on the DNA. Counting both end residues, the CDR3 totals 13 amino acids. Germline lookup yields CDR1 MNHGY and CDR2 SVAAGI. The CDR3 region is CASSKSGPYGKTY.

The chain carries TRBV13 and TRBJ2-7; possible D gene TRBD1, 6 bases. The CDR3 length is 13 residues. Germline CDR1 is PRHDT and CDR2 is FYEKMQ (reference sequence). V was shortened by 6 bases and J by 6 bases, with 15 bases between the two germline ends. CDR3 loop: CASRVKGQGEQYF. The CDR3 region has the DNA TGTGCCAGCAGGGTTAAGGGACAAGGCGAGCAGTACTTC.

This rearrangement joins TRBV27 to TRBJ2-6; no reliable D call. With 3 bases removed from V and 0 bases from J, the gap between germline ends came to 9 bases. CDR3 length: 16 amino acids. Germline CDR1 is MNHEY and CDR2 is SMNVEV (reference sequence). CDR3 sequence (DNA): TGTGCCAGCAGTTTCTCACGAGTCTCTGGGGCCAACGTCCTGACTTTC. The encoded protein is CASSFSRVSGANVLTF.

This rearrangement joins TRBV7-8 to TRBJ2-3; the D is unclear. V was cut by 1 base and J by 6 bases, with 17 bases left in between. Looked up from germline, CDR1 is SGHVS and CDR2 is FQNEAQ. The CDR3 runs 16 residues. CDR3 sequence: CASSLVAHRGWDTQYF. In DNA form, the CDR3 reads TGTGCCAGCAGCTTAGTAGCCCACAGAGGATGGGATACGCAGTATTTT.

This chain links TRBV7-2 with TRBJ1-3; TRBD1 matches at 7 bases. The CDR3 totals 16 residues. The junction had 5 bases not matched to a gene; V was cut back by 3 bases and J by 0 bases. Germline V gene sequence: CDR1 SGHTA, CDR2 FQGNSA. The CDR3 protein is CASSLAGDSSGNTIYF. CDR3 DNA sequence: TGTGCCAGCAGCTTGGCCGGGGACAGCTCTGGAAACACCATATATTTT. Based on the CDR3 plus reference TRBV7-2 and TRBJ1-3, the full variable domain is GAGVSQSPSNKVTEKGKDVELRCDPISGHTALYWYRQSLGQGLEFLIYFQGNSAPDKSGLPSDRFSAERTGGSVSTLTIQRTQQEDSAVYLCASSLAGDSSGNTIYFGEGSWLTVV.

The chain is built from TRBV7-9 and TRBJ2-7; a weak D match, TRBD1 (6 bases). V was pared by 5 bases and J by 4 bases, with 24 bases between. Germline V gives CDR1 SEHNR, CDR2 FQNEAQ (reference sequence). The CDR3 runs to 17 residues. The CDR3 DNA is TGTGCCAGCAGCCGGGCAGGGGCAGCTAGGGCACCTTACGAGCAGTACTTC. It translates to CASSRAGAARAPYEQYF.

The CDR3 spells CASSPAGGYGYTF. CDR3 nucleotide sequence: TGTGCCAGCAGCCCGGCCGGAGGGTATGGCTACACCTTC. This chain links TRBV11-2 with TRBJ1-2; D ambiguous. The V end was cut by 5 bases, the J end by 5 bases, with 12 bases between. The CDR3 spans 13 residues. Germline V gene sequence: CDR1 SGHAT, CDR2 FQNNGV.

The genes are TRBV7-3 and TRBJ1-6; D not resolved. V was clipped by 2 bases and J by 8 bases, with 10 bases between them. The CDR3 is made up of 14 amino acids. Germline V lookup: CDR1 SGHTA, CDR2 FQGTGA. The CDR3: CASSLGLVDSPLHF. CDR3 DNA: TGTGCCAGCAGCTTAGGGTTGGTCGATTCACCCCTCCACTTT.

The CDR3 nucleotides are TGTGCCAGTAGTTTCCCCGGGACAATACAAGAGACCCAGTACTTC. It encodes CASSFPGTIQETQYF. The rearrangement joins TRBV19 to TRBJ2-5; tentatively, D is TRBD1 (6 bases). Trimming removed 5 bases from V and 2 bases from J, with 15 bases in between. CDR3 length: 15 amino acids. The germline gives CDR1 LNHDA, CDR2 SQIVND (reference sequence). The full variable domain, completed using reference TRBV19 and TRBJ2-5, is DGGITQSPKYLFRKEGQNVTLSCEQNLNHDAMYWYRQDPGQGLRLIYYSQIVNDFQKGDIAEGYSVSREKKESFPLTVTSAQKNPTAFYLCASSFPGTIQETQYFGPGTRLLVL.

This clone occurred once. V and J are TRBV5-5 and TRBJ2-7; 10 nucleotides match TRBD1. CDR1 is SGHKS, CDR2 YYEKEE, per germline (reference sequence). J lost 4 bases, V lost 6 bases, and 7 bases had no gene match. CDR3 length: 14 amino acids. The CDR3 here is CASTKTGGVYEQYF. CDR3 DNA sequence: TGTGCCAGCACTAAGACAGGGGGCGTTTACGAGCAGTACTTC.

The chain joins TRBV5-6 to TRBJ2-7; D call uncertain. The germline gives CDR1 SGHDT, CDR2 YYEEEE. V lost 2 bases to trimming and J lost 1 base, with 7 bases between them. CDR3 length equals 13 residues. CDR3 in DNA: TGTGCCAGCAGCTTCACACGGTCCTACGAGCAGTACTTC. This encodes CASSFTRSYEQYF.

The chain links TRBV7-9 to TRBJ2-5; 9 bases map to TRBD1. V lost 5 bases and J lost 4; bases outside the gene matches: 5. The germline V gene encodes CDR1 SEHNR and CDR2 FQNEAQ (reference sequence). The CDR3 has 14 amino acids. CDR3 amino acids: CASSPGQGLETQYF. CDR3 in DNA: TGTGCCAGCAGCCCAGGACAGGGGTTAGAGACCCAGTACTTC. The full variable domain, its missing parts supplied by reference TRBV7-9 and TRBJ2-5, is DTGVSQNPRHKITKRGQNVTFRCDPISEHNRLYWYRQTLGQGPEFLTYFQNEAQLEKSRLLSDRFSAERPKGSFSTLEIQRTEQGDSAMYLCASSPGQGLETQYFGPGTRLLVL.

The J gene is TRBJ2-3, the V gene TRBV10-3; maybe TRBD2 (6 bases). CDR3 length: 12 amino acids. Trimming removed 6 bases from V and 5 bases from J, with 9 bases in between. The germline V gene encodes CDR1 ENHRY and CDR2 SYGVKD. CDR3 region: CAIRGGLDTQYF. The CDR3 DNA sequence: TGTGCCATCAGGGGAGGATTAGATACGCAGTATTTT.

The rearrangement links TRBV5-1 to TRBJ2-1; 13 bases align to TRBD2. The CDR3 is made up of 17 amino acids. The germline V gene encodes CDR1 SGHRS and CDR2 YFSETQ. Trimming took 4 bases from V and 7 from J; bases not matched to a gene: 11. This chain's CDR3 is CASSLRLAGGSTNEQFF. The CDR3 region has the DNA TGCGCCAGCAGCCTGAGACTAGCGGGAGGATCTACGAATGAGCAGTTCTTC.

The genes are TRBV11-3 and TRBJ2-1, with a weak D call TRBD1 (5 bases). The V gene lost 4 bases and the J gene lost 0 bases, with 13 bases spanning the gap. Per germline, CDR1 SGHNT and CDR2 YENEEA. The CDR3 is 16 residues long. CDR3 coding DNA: TGTGCCAGCAGCTACAGGAGCTCTAGCTCCTACAATGAGCAGTTCTTC. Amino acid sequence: CASSYRSSSSYNEQFF.